This passage covers 11 T cell receptor beta chains from one sample sequenced in a study of blood T cell repertoires in COVID-19. The protocol was immunoSEQ multiplex PCR, while the TCRdb copy is restricted to in-frame clones and leaves out a portion. The sample yields roughly 46,000 clones, around 90% seen once. Sequenced input: peripheral blood. All receptors come from a human donor with active COVID-19. The donor label of this sample is uncertain.

The chain's CDR3 is CASSQEGVGGNTIYF. The CDR3 region has the DNA TGCGCCAGCAGCCAAGAAGGGGTTGGTGGAAACACCATATATTTT. The rearrangement links TRBV4-3 to TRBJ1-3, with D perhaps TRBD1 (5 bases). V gave up 0 bases and J gave up 3 bases, with 9 bases separating them. The CDR3 length is 15 residues. The germline V gene has CDR1 LGHNA and CDR2 YSLEER.

The genes are TRBV28 and TRBJ2-6, with D possibly matching TRBD1 (5 bases). The CDR3 is made up of 15 amino acids. The germline V and J ends were trimmed by 4 bases and 3 bases, with 10 bases remaining between them. Germline CDR1 and CDR2: MDHEN and SYDVKM. In DNA form, the CDR3 reads TGTGCCAGCAGTTCACTCAGGGTTGGGGCCAACGTCCTGACTTTC. Translating gives CASSSLRVGANVLTF.

This chain's CDR3 is CASSPIYQDTQYF. The CDR3 coding sequence is TGTGCCAGCAGCCCAATATATCAGGATACGCAGTATTTT. The V call is TRBV7-3, the J call TRBJ2-3; D gene unclear. The V end lost 5 bases, the J end lost 6 bases, and 12 bases lay between the germline ends. Germline V gene sequence: CDR1 SGHTA, CDR2 FQGTGA. The CDR3 covers 13 residues. The whole variable domain, filled in from reference TRBV7-3 and TRBJ2-3, reads GAGVSQTPSNKVTEKGKYVELRCDPISGHTALYWYRQSLGQGPEFLIYFQGTGAADDSGLPNDRFFAVRPEGSVSTLKIQRTERGDSAVYLCASSPIYQDTQYFGPGTRLTVL.

The J gene is TRBJ1-1, the V gene TRBV6-2 or TRBV6-3; the D gene is possibly TRBD1 (6 bases). The CDR3 totals 17 residues. CDR1 and CDR2 (germline): MNHEY, SVGEGT. The germline V and J ends were trimmed by 1 base and 4 bases, with 19 bases remaining between them. The CDR3 region is CASSYWVVRGLGTEAFF. CDR3 in DNA: TGTGCCAGCAGTTACTGGGTGGTCAGGGGATTGGGCACTGAAGCTTTCTTT.

The genes are TRBV7-9 and TRBJ2-1; D gene uncertain. The CDR3 is made up of 15 amino acids. Trimming cost V 3 bases and J 0 bases, with 9 bases left between them. Germline values: CDR1 SEHNR, CDR2 FQNEAQ (reference sequence). The CDR3 region has the DNA TGTGCCAGCAGCTTTAAGCTCCTCTCCTACAATGAGCAGTTCTTC. Protein product: CASSFKLLSYNEQFF. The full variable domain, completed using reference TRBV7-9 and TRBJ2-1, is DTGVSQNPRHKITKRGQNVTFRCDPISEHNRLYWYRQTLGQGPEFLTYFQNEAQLEKSRLLSDRFSAERPKGSFSTLEIQRTEQGDSAMYLCASSFKLLSYNEQFFGPGTRLTVL.

The rearrangement joins TRBV25-1 to TRBJ2-5; D is uncertain. The CDR3 length is 14 residues. Germline CDR1 is MGHDK and CDR2 is SYGVNS. V was shortened by 6 bases and J by 2 bases, with 13 bases between the two germline ends. The CDR3 DNA is TGTGCCAGCAGCGAAGGGCCCTTACAAGAGACCCAGTACTTC. Residues: CASSEGPLQETQYF.

This chain joins TRBV5-1 and TRBJ2-7; TRBD2 might be the D (5 bases). Trimming removed 2 bases at V and 4 bases at J, with 16 bases between. Germline CDR1 SGHRS, CDR2 YFSETQ. CDR3 size: 15 residues. CDR3 sequence (DNA): TGCGCCAGCAGCTTAAGAGGGAACCCAGATTACGAGCAGTACTTC. Translation gives CASSLRGNPDYEQYF.

This clone was counted once. Written as DNA, the CDR3 is TGCGCCAGCAGCATTCAGGGGAACAGGGACGAGCAGTACTTC. Residues: CASSIQGNRDEQYF. V and J are TRBV5-1 and TRBJ2-7; possibly TRBD1 for D (6 bases). The CDR3 extends over 14 amino acids. V was shortened by 4 bases and J by 5 bases, with 16 bases between the two germline ends. Germline assignment: CDR1 SGHRS and CDR2 YFSETQ.

CDR3 amino acids: CASTPYRDSYVDEQFF. The CDR3 region has the DNA TGTGCCAGCACCCCGTACCGGGACAGTTACGTTGATGAGCAGTTCTTC. The rearrangement uses TRBV5-4 and TRBJ2-1; the match to TRBD1 covers 7 bases. V trimming: 6 bases; J trimming: 8 bases; junction bases outside the gene matches: 17. This CDR3 region has 16 residues. From germline, CDR1 is SGHNT and CDR2 YYREEE (reference sequence).

The rearrangement joins TRBV27 to TRBJ1-5, with TRBD1 matching 8 bases. With V trimmed by 9 bases and J by 5 bases, 3 bases remained unmatched. This CDR3 contains 12 residues. Germline V gives CDR1 MNHEY, CDR2 SMNVEV (reference sequence). DNA of the CDR3: TGTGCCAGTTCGACAGGGGATCAGCCCCAGCATTTT. It is translated as CASSTGDQPQHF.

This chain links TRBV5-5 with TRBJ1-1; D is undetermined. Germline V gene data show CDR1 as SGHKS and CDR2 as YYEKEE (reference sequence). The CDR3 length is 14 residues. V lost 0 bases, J lost 6 bases, and 12 bases lay in between. In nucleotides, the CDR3 is TGTGCCAGCAGCTTGGGGACTGAGTCCGCTGAAGCTTTCTTT. It translates to CASSLGTESAEAFF.